These 21 T cell receptor beta chains were sequenced from one sample in a study of tumor and adjacent non-tumor tissue in lung cancer. A modified ARM-PCR protocol with three rounds of nested PCR amplified TCRbeta. Via MiXCR, TCRdb re-called the multiplex PCR reads, giving one row per CDR3 protein. The repertoire holds tens of thousands of distinct CDR3 sequences, about 56% seen once, with around 33% in the top ten. No cell sorting was done before RNA was extracted from the tissue. This non-tumor lung sample came from over 3 cm beyond the tumor edge. Material: distant non-tumor lung tissue. The receptor set was obtained from a man between 65 and 80 years old with non-small cell lung cancer.

For this clonotype: One base away lies a much larger clone, so this may be a sequencing read error. The chain carries TRBV12-3 or TRBV12-4 and TRBJ1-5, with D hard to call. This CDR3 has 15 amino acids. DNA for the CDR3: TGTGCCAGCACCGTTTCCCCCGGAGGATATCAGTCCCAGCATTTT. Protein product: CASTVSPGGYQSQHF.

The chain combines TRBV10-3 with TRBJ2-5; D remains unclear. The ends were cut back, 6 bases at V and 2 bases at J, with 13 bases in the middle. Germline CDR1 is ENHRY and CDR2 is SYGVKD. The CDR3 totals 14 residues. The CDR3 nucleotides are TGTGCCATCAGGTCAGGCGTGGGGCAAGAGACCCAGTACTTC. Its protein product is CAIRSGVGQETQYF.

This chain connects TRBV19 to TRBJ1-1; D unresolved. CDR1 is LNHDA, CDR2 SQIVND, per germline (reference sequence). The CDR3 runs 11 residues. The CDR3 sequence is CTNRVNTEAFF. CDR3 coding DNA: TGTACCAATAGGGTCAACACTGAAGCTTTCTTT.

This clonotype was observed a single time. The rearrangement joins TRBV5-1 to TRBJ2-2; possibly TRBD1 for D (5 bases). V was pared by 0 bases and J by 5 bases, with 11 bases between. The CDR3 runs to 15 residues. CDR1 and CDR2 (germline): SGHRS, YFSETQ. CDR3 DNA: TGCGCCAGCAGCTTGGCAGGGATCGTGACCGGGGAGCTGTTTTTT. Translating gives CASSLAGIVTGELFF.

The sample holds one count of this clonotype. A junction boundary mismatches the germline segment, possibly from a read error. V gene TRBV6-5 combines with J gene TRBJ1-1; D remains ambiguous. Germline-derived CDR1 and CDR2 are MNHEY and SVGAGI. CDR3 length: 13 residues. The CDR3 DNA reads as TGTGCCAGCAGTTACAGGCTGAACACTGAAACTTCCTTT. This gives the protein CASSYRLNTETSF.

Points on this clonotype: Lacking the conserved final phenylalanine or tryptophan, this CDR3 likely reflects a read error. The rearrangement uses TRBV6-5 and TRBJ2-3; no firm D call. Germline V gene data show CDR1 as MNHEY and CDR2 as SVGAGI. This CDR3 is built from 16 residues. CDR3 DNA sequence: TGTGCCGGCAGTTCATTCAGGTTGGGGTCGACAGATACGCAGTATCTT. This translates into CAGSSFRLGSTDTQYL.

This clonotype appeared once. Sequence at one end of the junction differs from germline and may be a read error. The chain has TRBV4-2 and TRBJ2-7, with 7 bases matching TRBD2. The germline gives CDR1 LGHNA, CDR2 YNFKEQ. The CDR3 loop spans 15 amino acids. The CDR3 DNA follows: TGTGCCAGGAGCCAAGTGTCTAGCGGACCCTACGAGCAGTGTTTC. It specifies CARSQVSSGPYEQCF.

With regard to this clonotype: The junction differs from germline at one of its ends, possibly a read error. The V gene is TRBV14, the J gene TRBJ2-6, with TRBD2 matching 7 bases. The CDR3 extends over 18 amino acids. Germline CDR1 is SGHDN and CDR2 is FVKESK. CDR3 coding DNA: TGCGCCAGCAGCCTAGATGAGCAGCGGGGTGCTGGGGCCAACATCCTGACTTTC. Translated, it gives CASSLDEQRGAGANILTF.

This clonotype was seen only a few times. A much larger clonotype is one base distant, so this may be a read error. J is TRBJ2-3 and V is TRBV29-1, with a possible D match to TRBD2 (6 bases). The germline V gene encodes CDR1 SQVTM and CDR2 ANQGSEA. The CDR3 is made up of 14 amino acids. The CDR3 sequence is CNVLPGGAPDTQYF. The CDR3 bases are TGCAACGTACTACCAGGAGGGGCCCCAGATACGCAGTATTTT.

A remark on this clonotype: Lacking the conserved final phenylalanine or tryptophan, this CDR3 likely reflects a read error. V is TRBV11-2 and J is TRBJ2-2, with 7 bases lining up with TRBD1. The CDR3 covers 13 residues. Germline CDR1 and CDR2: SGHAT and FQNNGV. CDR3 coding DNA: TGTGCCAGCTGTCCACAGGGGACCGGAGAGCTGTTTTAT. Its translation is CASCPQGTGELFY.

This clonotype was observed a few times. One junction end disagrees with the germline gene, perhaps due to a read error. This chain uses TRBV7-9 with TRBJ1-1; D unresolved. Germline V gene sequence: CDR1 SEHNR, CDR2 FQNEAQ (reference sequence). The CDR3 has 12 amino acids. The CDR3 sequence: CTSSLMGTEAFF. CDR3 nucleotides: TGTACCAGTAGCTTGATGGGCACTGAAGCTTTCTTT.

This clonotype has a count of ten or more. The rearrangement links TRBV28 to TRBJ2-1, with 7 bases aligning to TRBD1. Germline lookup yields CDR1 MDHEN and CDR2 SYDVKM. The CDR3 has 14 amino acids. With 2 bases clipped from V and 5 bases from J, the junction kept 3 bases outside the gene matches. The CDR3 DNA reads TGTGCCAGCAGTTTAGGGGACAGAGACAATGAGCAGTTCTTC. Its protein product is CASSLGDRDNEQFF.

This clonotype appeared a few times. The J gene is TRBJ2-5, the V gene TRBV7-3, with D possibly matching TRBD2 (5 bases). CDR3 length equals 13 residues. The germline gives CDR1 SGHTA, CDR2 FQGTGA. V lost 4 bases to trimming and J lost 4 bases, with 10 bases between them. In DNA form, the CDR3 reads TGTGCCAGCAGCTGGACTTTGGGAGAGACCCAGTACTTC. As protein: CASSWTLGETQYF.

This clonotype was detected only once. The CDR3 does not close with the conserved phenylalanine or tryptophan, likely indicating a read error. The genes are TRBV11-3 and TRBJ2-1, with 10 bases lining up with TRBD2. Per germline, CDR1 SGHNT and CDR2 YENEEA. This CDR3 has 15 residues. The DNA for the CDR3 is TGTATCAGCAGCCTTCTAGCGGGGGTTAACAATGAGCAGTTCCTC. Translated: CISSLLAGVNNEQFL.

In regard to this clonotype: At one end the junction does not follow the germline gene, possibly because of a read error. The chain links TRBV6-6 to TRBJ2-3; the D is unclear. The CDR3 contains 14 residues. The germline V gene encodes CDR1 MNHNY and CDR2 SVGAGI (reference sequence). Here the CDR3 reads CASSSVQGADTQYF. In DNA form, the CDR3 reads TGTGCCAGCAGTTCCGTTCAAGGCGCAGATACGCAATATTTT.

Of note for this clonotype: Since no conserved phenylalanine or tryptophan closes the CDR3, a read error is the likely cause. V is TRBV5-6 and J is TRBJ1-1, with D unclear. This CDR3 comprises 15 residues. The V gene's germline CDR1 is SGHDT and CDR2 YYEEEE. The CDR3 nucleotides are TGTGCCAGCAGCCCCCGTCGGTCCCGGAACATTGAAGCTTTCTTA. It is translated as CASSPRRSRNIEAFL.

This clonotype was counted ten times or more. The chain is built from TRBV6-1 and TRBJ2-3, with 12 bases lining up with TRBD2. Germline lookup yields CDR1 MNHNS and CDR2 SASEGT. The CDR3 is 18 amino acids. J was trimmed by 2 bases and V by 6 bases; bases with no gene match: 12. CDR3 sequence reads: CASRVVDGLAGTTDTQYF. The CDR3, as DNA: TGTGCCAGCAGGGTGGTGGACGGACTAGCGGGGACCACAGATACGCAGTATTTT.

About this clonotype: A single base separates this from a much larger clone, so it may be a read error. V is TRBV5-4 and J is TRBJ2-2; D gene uncertain. The CDR3 sequence is 14 residues long. The germline V gene has CDR1 SGHNT and CDR2 YYREEE (reference sequence). V gave up 2 bases and J gave up 6 bases, with 11 bases separating them. The DNA for the CDR3 is TGTGCCAGCAGCTTTAGGCGATACGCCGGGGAGCTGTTTTTT. Translation: CASSFRRYAGELFF.

Comment on this clonotype: One end of the junction fails to match germline, which may point to a read error. The chain employs TRBV11-2 and TRBJ2-2; tentatively, D is TRBD2 (5 bases). The germline V gene encodes CDR1 SGHAT and CDR2 FQNNGV. The CDR3 is made up of 14 amino acids. CDR3 nucleotide sequence: TGTGCCAGCAGCACCAACAAGAACACCGGGGAGCTATTCTTT. Translating it yields CASSTNKNTGELFF.

This clonotype was seen only a few times. This could be a read error, since a much larger clone is one nucleotide away. The chain is built from TRBV5-1 and TRBJ2-6; tentatively, D is TRBD1 or TRBD2 (5 bases each). The germline V gene encodes CDR1 SGHRS and CDR2 YFSETQ. The CDR3 loop spans 15 amino acids. The CDR3 DNA follows: TGCGCCAGCAGCTTGCAAGGGAGAGGGGCCAACGTCCTGGCTTTC. This encodes CASSLQGRGANVLAF.

The chain joins TRBV7-2 to TRBJ1-5; 7 nucleotides agree with TRBD1. J gave up 2 bases and V 7 bases, and 5 bases lay outside the gene matches. Looked up from germline, CDR1 is SGHTA and CDR2 is FQGNSA. The CDR3 sequence is 14 residues long. The CDR3: CASNYRGGNQPQHF. CDR3 DNA sequence: TGTGCCAGCAACTACAGGGGAGGCAATCAGCCCCAGCATTTT.